Listed here are 18 T cell receptor beta chains from one sample, sequenced in a study of T cells of healthy individuals. TCRdb re-called the 5' RACE reads with MiXCR, one entry per CDR3 protein. The repertoire holds fewer than 90,000 distinct CDR3 sequences, with more than 5% as singletons. These receptors all stem from a female donor in good health.

This clonotype was seen a few times. The chain couples TRBV7-2 to TRBJ1-2; D is perhaps TRBD1 (5 bases). Germline V gene lookup returns CDR1 SGHTA and CDR2 FQGNSA. V lost 5 bases, J lost 4 bases, and 20 bases lay in between. The CDR3 has 16 residues. CDR3 nucleotide sequence: TGTGCCAGCAGCCCCCAAGACCGGGGGTCGGTCTATGGCTACACCTTC. Residues: CASSPQDRGSVYGYTF.

This clonotype was counted between two and nine times. A much more abundant neighbour one base away suggests this may be a read error. The CDR3 bases are TGTGCCAGCAGTACGCCGGGACAGGGGTGTCAGCCCCAGCATTTT. Translated: CASSTPGQGCQPQHF. This rearrangement joins TRBV28 to TRBJ1-5, with TRBD1 identical over 10 bases. V lost 5 bases to trimming and J lost 6 bases; unmatched junction nucleotides: 7. CDR1 and CDR2 from the germline V gene are MDHEN and SYDVKM. The CDR3 loop spans 15 amino acids.

The V gene is TRBV5-5, the J gene TRBJ2-5; maybe TRBD1 (6 bases). Germline V lookup: CDR1 SGHKS, CDR2 YYEKEE (reference sequence). Trimming pared 9 bases from V and 1 base from J, leaving 13 bases between. The CDR3 loop spans 13 amino acids. The CDR3 region has the DNA TGTGCCACCCAGGGGAGCGGCCAAGAGACCCAGTACTTC. Translating gives CATQGSGQETQYF.

The V and J genes are TRBV28 and TRBJ1-2, with D maybe TRBD1 (5 bases). CDR1 and CDR2 (germline): MDHEN, SYDVKM. Trimming left V 5 bases short and J 3 bases short, with 16 bases between. This CDR3 region has 15 residues. The CDR3 nucleotides are TGTGCCAGCAGTCCGGGGCCAAGGCCCCACTATGGCTACACCTTC. Amino acids: CASSPGPRPHYGYTF.

There are many counts of this clonotype. The chain uses TRBV5-4 and TRBJ2-1; 8 bases line up with TRBD2. This CDR3 spans 15 amino acids. The germline gives CDR1 SGHNT, CDR2 YYREEE (reference sequence). V shed 0 bases, J shed 8 bases, and the junction held 7 bases outside the gene matches. CDR3 amino acids: CASSLDGTRGYEQFF. In DNA form, the CDR3 reads TGTGCCAGCAGCTTGGACGGGACTAGAGGATATGAGCAGTTCTTC.

This clonotype turned up a few times. The rearrangement joins TRBV20-1 to TRBJ2-7; 8 bases match TRBD2. Losses at the gene ends were 1 base for V and 3 bases for J; bases not matched to a gene: 5. The CDR3 runs to 14 residues. Germline V gene lookup returns CDR1 DFQATT and CDR2 SNEGSKA (reference sequence). Written as DNA, the CDR3 is TGCAGTGCTAGAGCCCAGCGGGAGTTCTACGAGCAGTACTTC. Protein sequence: CSARAQREFYEQYF.

The table lists this clonotype with many counts. CDR3 sequence: CSVDLWGREDTEAFF. The CDR3 DNA reads as TGCAGCGTTGACCTGTGGGGGCGGGAGGACACTGAAGCTTTCTTT. V is TRBV29-1 and J is TRBJ1-1, with D perhaps TRBD1 (6 bases). Trimming stripped 3 bases from V and 3 bases from J, with 17 bases between. CDR1 and CDR2 from the germline V gene are SQVTM and ANQGSEA. This CDR3 spans 15 amino acids.

The J gene is TRBJ1-1, the V gene TRBV7-9; perhaps TRBD1 as D (5 bases). Germline CDR1 reads SEHNR; CDR2 reads FQNEAQ (reference sequence). This CDR3 spans 14 amino acids. Trimming removed 2 bases from V and 2 bases from J, with 9 bases in between. CDR3 protein: CASSLTQGNTEAFF. The CDR3 coding sequence is TGTGCCAGCAGCTTAACCCAGGGTAACACTGAAGCTTTCTTT.

This clonotype was recorded many times. The chain links TRBV6-6 to TRBJ2-7; TRBD1 matches at 12 bases. The CDR3 loop spans 14 amino acids. V shed 6 bases and J 6 bases; nucleotides not matched to a gene: 6. Germline values: CDR1 MNHNY, CDR2 SVGAGI (reference sequence). The CDR3 loop reads CASSPWDRGLEQYF. As DNA, the CDR3 is TGTGCCAGCAGCCCATGGGACAGGGGGCTCGAGCAGTACTTC.

This clonotype has at least ten counts. The V and J genes are TRBV15 and TRBJ2-7; TRBD1 is a possible D gene (6 bases). CDR1 and CDR2 (germline): LNHNV, YYDKDF (reference sequence). The CDR3 contains 14 residues. Trimming left V 0 bases short and J 6 bases short, with 12 bases between. CDR3 region: CATSRDYRASEQYF. Here the CDR3 DNA reads TGTGCCACCAGCAGAGATTACAGGGCCTCCGAGCAGTACTTC.

The rearrangement links TRBV4-1 to TRBJ2-1; 9 bases align to TRBD2. V was pared by 2 bases and J by 4 bases, with 6 bases of the junction left unmatched. Germline CDR1 reads MGHRA; CDR2 reads YSYEKL. CDR3 length equals 16 residues. CDR3 in DNA: TGCGCCAGCAGCCAACAAGCGGGGGGCCCTTACAATGAGCAGTTCTTC. This gives the protein CASSQQAGGPYNEQFF.

This clonotype was counted at least ten times. The rearrangement uses TRBV15 and TRBJ1-5; D is perhaps TRBD1 (6 bases). Trimming took 3 bases from V and 0 from J, leaving 15 bases between them. CDR1 is LNHNV and CDR2 is YYDKDF in the germline V gene (reference sequence). This CDR3 comprises 17 residues. The CDR3 reads CATSRDSSYYSNQPQHF. In DNA form, the CDR3 reads TGTGCCACCAGCAGGGACAGCAGCTATTATAGCAATCAGCCCCAGCATTTT.

In this sample, this clonotype turned up many times. The chain employs TRBV18 and TRBJ2-5; D is undetermined. Germline values: CDR1 KGHSH, CDR2 LQKENI. V dropped 0 bases and J dropped 1 base, with 3 bases sitting between them. The CDR3 extends over 13 amino acids. The CDR3, as DNA: TGTGCCAGCTCACCACCGGTCCAAGAGACCCAGTACTTC. Its protein product is CASSPPVQETQYF.

The chain employs TRBV29-1 and TRBJ2-1, with TRBD1 as a possible D gene (6 bases). V was clipped by 6 bases and J by 15 bases, with 15 bases between them. This CDR3 spans 10 amino acids. CDR1 and CDR2 (germline): SQVTM, ANQGSEA. CDR3: CSVRNRETFF. CDR3 DNA: TGCAGCGTAAGAAACAGGGAAACGTTCTTC.

This clonotype was observed at least ten times. CDR3 coding DNA: TGTGCCGCGGCCGGGGGGGGAGGGACCTACAATGAGCAGTTCTTC. Translating it yields CAAAGGGGTYNEQFF. The rearrangement joins TRBV10-3 to TRBJ2-1; TRBD2 matches 8 bases. Germline CDR1 is ENHRY and CDR2 is SYGVKD. V trimming: 11 bases; J trimming: 2 bases; junction bases outside the gene matches: 11. The CDR3 totals 15 residues.

This clonotype was recorded many times. The chain uses TRBV29-1 and TRBJ2-7; D possibly corresponds to TRBD2 (5 bases). The CDR3 covers 11 residues. Germline CDR1 and CDR2: SQVTM and ANQGSEA. Trimming took 8 bases from V and 7 from J, leaving 15 bases between them. CDR3 sequence reads: CSSTEGREQYF. CDR3 nucleotides: TGCAGCTCCACAGAGGGTAGGGAGCAGTACTTC.

The genes are TRBV5-4 and TRBJ1-2; no definite D call. Germline CDR1 reads SGHNT; CDR2 reads YYREEE (reference sequence). The V end was cut by 0 bases, the J end by 4 bases, with 7 bases between. This CDR3 has 13 amino acids. This CDR3 is CASSLDGRYGYTF. The DNA of the CDR3 is TGTGCCAGCAGCTTGGACGGTCGCTATGGCTACACCTTC.

The chain links TRBV27 to TRBJ2-7; no reliable D call. V was pared by 8 bases and J by 2 bases, with 16 bases between. The CDR3 extends over 14 amino acids. CDR1 is MNHEY and CDR2 is SMNVEV in the germline V gene (reference sequence). The CDR3: CASGMAGKTYEQYF. DNA for the CDR3: TGTGCCAGCGGGATGGCAGGAAAGACCTACGAGCAGTACTTC.